The sequence of this TCR beta chain was determined in a study of blood T cell repertoires in COVID-19. Study processing details: It was from reference gene primer amplification that nucleated cell counts were estimated. Data came from immunoSEQ multiplex PCR; TCRdb stores just in-frame clones and leaves some out. V and J calls and clone size are copied from that table; D and trimming were computed from the DNA. The table records approximately 190,000 clones, approximately 80% of them present only once. This TCR derives from a man aged 55 to 70 with acute or convalescent COVID-19. Sequencing was done on a sample of peripheral blood.

For the CDR3, the DNA is TGTGCCAGCAGTCCCGCGGGGGGTTCGGACACCTTC. Its translation is CASSPAGGSDTF. The gene calls are TRBV6-6 and TRBJ1-2, with TRBD1 as a possible D gene (5 bases). The germline V gene has CDR1 MNHNY and CDR2 SVGAGI (reference sequence). The V end was cut by 5 bases, the J end by 12 bases, with 16 bases between. The CDR3 has 12 amino acids.